Listed below are T cell receptor beta chains from one sample, sequenced in a study of blood T cell repertoires in COVID-19. TCRdb keeps only in-frame clones here, not all; method: immunoSEQ multiplex PCR. The sample has about 120,000 clones, approximately 80% seen once; the top ten hold about 6.8%. The sequenced material came from peripheral blood. These receptors originate from a man between 65 and 85 years old with acute or convalescent COVID-19. Each CDR3 is given with its conserved first and last residue. D genes are given only for firm matches. Size values are once, few and many counts, or a class for expanded clones, and some rows have none.

V: TRBV4-1
D: TRBD1
size: NA
J: TRBJ2-5
CDR3: CASSQVPGGGETQYF
DNA: TGCGCCAGCAGCCAAGTCCCAGGGGGCGGTGAGACCCAGTACTTC

V: TRBV3-1/TRBV3-2
D: NA
size: NA
J: TRBJ1-1
CDR3: CASSQGHDNTEAFF
DNA: TGTGCCAGCAGCCAAGGACACGATAACACTGAAGCTTTCTTT

V: TRBV6-2/TRBV6-3
D: TRBD1
size: NA
J: TRBJ2-7
CDR3: CASSYPPQGAVSPEQYF
DNA: TGTGCCAGCAGTTACCCCCCACAGGGGGCGGTGAGTCCGGAGCAGTACTTC

V: TRBV6-5
D: NA
size: NA
J: TRBJ1-6
CDR3: CASREDSWGQPLHF
DNA: TGTGCCAGCAGGGAGGACTCCTGGGGACAACCCCTCCACTTT

V: TRBV7-2
D: TRBD1
size: NA
J: TRBJ2-1
CDR3: CASSLGQGLVDEQFF
DNA: TGTGCCAGCAGCCTCGGACAGGGCTTGGTGGATGAGCAGTTCTTC

V: TRBV19
D: TRBD2
size: NA
J: TRBJ2-2
CDR3: CASSWGGSNTGELFF
DNA: TGTGCCAGTAGTTGGGGGGGATCGAACACCGGGGAGCTGTTTTTT

V: TRBV12-3/TRBV12-4
D: NA
size: few
J: TRBJ2-3
CDR3: CASSSYRRDTQYF
DNA: TGTGCCAGCAGTTCCTACAGGCGAGATACGCAGTATTTT

V: TRBV28
D: NA
size: NA
J: TRBJ2-3
CDR3: CASSAQERGTQYF
DNA: TGTGCCAGCAGTGCCCAGGAGCGCGGGACGCAGTATTTT

V: TRBV3-1/TRBV3-2
D: NA
size: once
J: TRBJ1-1
CDR3: CASSQDGRTEAFF
DNA: TGTGCCAGCAGCCAAGATGGGAGAACTGAAGCTTTCTTT

V: TRBV5-4
D: TRBD1
size: once
J: TRBJ2-3
CDR3: CASSLKDRLTDTQYF
DNA: TGTGCCAGCAGCTTGAAGGACAGGTTAACAGATACGCAGTATTTT

V: TRBV9
D: NA
size: NA
J: TRBJ2-7
CDR3: CASSVGGLAFGEQYF
DNA: TGTGCCAGCAGCGTGGGCGGGCTAGCCTTTGGAGAGCAGTACTTC

V: TRBV14
D: NA
size: few
J: TRBJ1-1
CDR3: CASSQQARGTEAFF
DNA: TGTGCCAGCAGTCAGCAAGCTCGGGGCACTGAAGCTTTCTTT

V: TRBV27
D: TRBD2
size: NA
J: TRBJ2-3
CDR3: CASSLVGGRSTDTQYF
DNA: TGTGCCAGCAGTTTAGTCGGCGGGAGAAGCACAGATACGCAGTATTTT

V: TRBV18
D: NA
size: NA
J: TRBJ2-7
CDR3: CASSQTGTPKSYEQYF
DNA: TGTGCCAGCTCGCAAACAGGGACCCCCAAGTCCTACGAGCAGTACTTC

V: TRBV24-1
D: TRBD1
size: NA
J: TRBJ2-2
CDR3: CATSDSRQGTTGELFF
DNA: TGTGCCACCAGTGATTCCCGACAGGGAACCACCGGGGAGCTGTTTTTT

V: TRBV7-6
D: TRBD2
size: few
J: TRBJ2-1
CDR3: CASSPGGASYNEQFF
DNA: TGTGCCAGCAGCCCCGGGGGGGCCTCCTACAATGAGCAGTTCTTC

V: TRBV9
D: TRBD2
size: few
J: TRBJ2-1
CDR3: CASSVGGGNNEQFF
DNA: TGTGCCAGCAGCGTAGGCGGGGGAAACAATGAGCAGTTCTTC

V: TRBV12-5
D: TRBD1
size: NA
J: TRBJ2-5
CDR3: CASGLWDRMTQYF
DNA: TGTGCTAGTGGTTTGTGGGACAGAATGACCCAGTACTTC